The next 10 T cell receptor beta chains were all read from a single sample in a study of regulatory T cells in long-lasting Graves disease (dated by TCRdb to about 2021). The sample's time point label, decoded: newly diagnosed GD, antithyroid drugs for less than 3 months. RNA was extracted from PBMCs in TRIzol for both TCR sequencing and RNA sequencing. The method was multiplex PCR. The sample was run on an Illumina HiSeq 4000. TCR beta libraries were built with iRepertoire HTBI primers and Arm-PCR amplification of CDR3 regions. TCRdb passed the public sequencing reads through fastp at Q25 and MiXCR, retaining productive beta sequences. Under each unique CDR3 protein, matching rows form one entry showing the most common genes and DNA. In this sample the table shows around 450,000 distinct CDR3 sequences, 14% to 15% of which occur a single time. In total, the top ten clones hold over 15% of the sample.

The same sample was also used in a study of T cells in Graves' hyperthyroidism and ophthalmopathy.

Sequenced here: peripheral blood mononuclear cells (PBMCs), sampled at new diagnosis, from a patient treated with antithyroid drugs. The receptors originated from a woman in her 30s with Graves disease. Donor details come from another sample of the same person, matched by shared clones.

Details on this clonotype: This may arise from a read error, as a much more abundant clone is one base away. The chain is built from TRBV24-1 and TRBJ2-2, with TRBD2 as a possible D gene (5 bases). The germline V gene has CDR1 KGHDR and CDR2 SFDVKD. This CDR3 is 14 amino acids long. CDR3 amino acids: CATGDLRDTGELFF. CDR3 DNA: TGTGCCACCGGTGATTTGAGGGACACCGGGGAGCTGTTTTTT.

This clonotype came up many times. The chain is built from TRBV27 and TRBJ2-1; TRBD2 aligns across 12 bases. The junction had 9 bases not matched to a gene; V was cut back by 5 bases and J by 7 bases. The CDR3 contains 16 residues. Germline values: CDR1 MNHEY, CDR2 SMNVEV (reference sequence). The CDR3 loop is CASSLPGLAGSNEQFF. The CDR3 DNA follows: TGTGCCAGCAGTCTCCCCGGACTAGCGGGGAGTAATGAGCAGTTCTTC.

The gene calls are TRBV7-6 and TRBJ2-2; tentatively, D is TRBD1 or TRBD2 (7 bases each). Per the germline V gene, CDR1 is SGHVS and CDR2 is FNYEAQ. CDR3 length: 14 amino acids. V gave up 7 bases and J gave up 6 bases, with 15 bases separating them. The CDR3, as DNA: TGTGCCAGCAAAGTCAGGGGGGGGGCCGGGGAGCTGTTTTTT. It translates to CASKVRGGAGELFF.

In regard to this clonotype: This may stem from a read error, because a much larger clone lies one nucleotide away. This chain joins TRBV6-5 and TRBJ2-1; the D is unclear. CDR3 length equals 16 residues. CDR1 is MNHEY, CDR2 SVGAGI, per germline. V gave up 2 bases and J gave up 0 bases, with 11 bases separating them. For the CDR3, the DNA is TGTGCCAGCAGTTACCGCCGCTTCATCTCCTACAATGAGCAGTTCTTC. This codes for CASSYRRFISYNEQFF.

The chain recombines TRBV9 with TRBJ2-5; D is perhaps TRBD1 (5 bases). V dropped 0 bases and J dropped 2 bases, with 11 bases sitting between them. Germline V gene sequence: CDR1 SGDLS, CDR2 YYNGEE. This CDR3 is 15 amino acids long. The CDR3 coding sequence is TGTGCCAGCAGCGTAGGGTCTGGGGCACAAGAGACCCAGTACTTC. Protein: CASSVGSGAQETQYF.

This clonotype was detected many times. The chain uses TRBV6-2 or TRBV6-3 and TRBJ2-7; no firm D call. The germline gives CDR1 MNHEY, CDR2 SVGEGT. Trimming removed 2 bases from V and 0 bases from J, with 20 bases in between. CDR3 size: 18 residues. The CDR3 bases are TGTGCCAGCAGTTACACGAACCCGACCGCCGCGTTCTCCTACGAGCAGTACTTC. Translation gives CASSYTNPTAAFSYEQYF.

The table lists this clonotype with many counts. V and J are TRBV7-3 and TRBJ2-5; D is unclear. The germline V gene encodes CDR1 SGHTA and CDR2 FQGTGA. Deletions cut 1 base from V and 7 bases from J, with 10 bases between. This CDR3 has 13 amino acids. The CDR3 sequence is CASSLRDWGTQYF. In DNA form, the CDR3 reads TGTGCCAGCAGCTTAAGAGATTGGGGGACCCAGTACTTC.

This clonotype turned up a few times. With a much larger clone just one base away, this may be a read error. This chain links TRBV28 with TRBJ2-1; D is unclear. Germline-derived CDR1 and CDR2 are MDHEN and SYDVKM. Trimming pared 2 bases from V and 10 bases from J, leaving 9 bases between. The CDR3 totals 12 residues. The CDR3 loop reads CASSLRWYEQFF. CDR3 sequence (DNA): TGTGCCAGCAGTTTAAGGTGGTACGAGCAGTTCTTC. The whole variable domain, filled in from reference TRBV28 and TRBJ2-1, reads DVKVTQSSRYLVKRTGEKVFLECVQDMDHENMFWYRQDPGLGLRLIYFSYDVKMKEKGDIPEGYSVSREKKERFSLILESASTNQTSMYLCASSLRWYEQFFGPGTRLTVL.

This clonotype was detected ten times or more. The rearrangement links TRBV18 to TRBJ2-1, with 15 bases lining up with TRBD2. Trimming cost V 6 bases and J 7 bases; bases outside gene matches: 10. The CDR3 is 17 residues long. Germline V lookup: CDR1 KGHSH, CDR2 LQKENI. The CDR3 sequence is CASSTPGLAGGNNEQFF. CDR3 in DNA: TGTGCCAGCTCCACCCCGGGACTAGCGGGGGGTAATAATGAGCAGTTCTTC.

This clonotype was seen at least ten times. The chain has TRBV10-3 and TRBJ2-1; unclear D gene. Trimming took 7 bases from V and 9 from J, leaving 13 bases between them. This CDR3 has 12 residues. Germline CDR1 is ENHRY and CDR2 is SYGVKD. The CDR3 spells CAITRLPAEQFF. CDR3 nucleotide sequence: TGTGCCATCACCCGACTCCCAGCTGAGCAGTTCTTC.